Sequencing of this T cell receptor beta chain was carried out in a study of T cells in Graves' hyperthyroidism and ophthalmopathy. Amplification targeted TCR beta CDR3 regions from RNA transcripts. HTBI primers were used for first-round RT-PCR of the TCR CDR3. TCRdb ran MiXCR on the multiplex PCR reads and lists one entry per CDR3 protein. Among a few hundred thousand distinct CDR3 sequences listed, 14% to 15% were seen once. A lack of ophthalmopathy progression within 18 months defined stable Graves' hyperthyroidism. For this clonotype: Its antigen remains unidentified.

Trimming removed 1 base at V and 5 bases at J, with 18 bases between. Germline V gene sequence: CDR1 SGHVS, CDR2 FQNEAQ. The CDR3 length is 17 residues. Broader study findings: Blood also held most thyroid clonotypes expanded beyond 0.001.

The sequence derives from a woman in her 30s with Graves' hyperthyroidism. Sequenced material: blood. The chain couples TRBV7-8 to TRBJ1-5; D not certain. The CDR3 coding sequence is TGTGCCAGCAGCTTAGGAACGCGGCTGGTAATTGATCAGCCCCAGCATTTT. Translating gives CASSLGTRLVIDQPQHF. The full variable domain, with the rest looked up from reference TRBV7-8 and TRBJ1-5, is GAGVSQSPRYKVAKRGQDVALRCDPISGHVSLFWYQQALGQGPEFLTYFQNEAQLDKSGLPSDRFFAERPEGSVSTLKIQRTQQEDSAVYLCASSLGTRLVIDQPQHFGDGTRLSIL.